One and the same sample provided the 29 T cell receptor beta chains below, sequenced in a study of T cell changes during pregnancy in multiple sclerosis. Assay: immunoSEQ multiplex PCR; the TCRdb copy retains only in-frame clones and omits some. This sample carries 83,000 or so clones, around 94% of them seen once, and the ten largest clones take 1.5% to 2%. The material was peripheral blood, obtained after pregnancy. These receptors all stem from a female donor in good health, enrolled as a control in a pregnancy study.

The rearrangement joins TRBV19 to TRBJ1-5; D ambiguous. The V end was cut by 5 bases, the J end by 2 bases, with 13 bases between. The CDR3 contains 15 residues. Germline V gene lookup returns CDR1 LNHDA and CDR2 SQIVND (reference sequence). The CDR3 is CASSLPVSGNQPQHF. CDR3 DNA sequence: TGTGCCAGTAGTCTTCCTGTGAGTGGCAATCAGCCCCAGCATTTT.

The chain links TRBV23-1 to TRBJ2-3; 7 bases agree with TRBD2. TRBV23-1 is assigned to the ORF class and has an uncertain function. V was clipped by 4 bases and J by 1 base; unmatched bases: 5. The CDR3 sequence is 15 residues long. The CDR3 here is CASSLAAGGTDTQYF. CDR3 DNA: TGCGCCAGCAGTCTAGCGGCGGGAGGCACAGATACGCAGTATTTT.

This chain uses TRBV4-1 with TRBJ2-1; TRBD1 matches at 7 bases. The J segment lost 5 bases and the V segment lost 0 bases, leaving 7 bases of the junction unmatched. This CDR3 is built from 16 residues. CDR1 MGHRA and CDR2 YSYEKL come from the germline V gene. CDR3 amino acids: CASSQDDRESNNEQFF. CDR3 DNA sequence: TGCGCCAGCAGCCAAGACGACAGGGAGAGTAACAATGAGCAGTTCTTC.

V gene TRBV5-6 combines with J gene TRBJ2-4; tentatively, D is TRBD2 (5 bases). CDR3 length: 16 residues. The germline V gene has CDR1 SGHDT and CDR2 YYEEEE. The V gene lost 2 bases and the J gene lost 2 bases, with 14 bases spanning the gap. CDR3 in amino acids: CASSFGVSRSKNIQYF. Written as DNA, the CDR3 is TGTGCCAGCAGCTTCGGGGTGAGTCGATCCAAAAACATTCAGTACTTC. Drawing the rest from reference TRBV5-6 and TRBJ2-4, the complete variable domain is DAGVTQSPTHLIKTRGQQVTLRCSPKSGHDTVSWYQQALGQGPQFIFQYYEEEERQRGNFPDRFSGHQFPNYSSELNVNALLLGDSALYLCASSFGVSRSKNIQYFGAGTRLSVL.

The chain combines TRBV5-1 with TRBJ2-7; D call uncertain. V lost 0 bases and J 1 base, leaving 5 bases between the germline ends. The CDR3 runs to 13 residues. Germline assignment: CDR1 SGHRS and CDR2 YFSETQ. The DNA of the CDR3 is TGCGCCAGCAGCTTGGCCCCTTCCTACGAGCAGTACTTC. It codes for CASSLAPSYEQYF.

Written as DNA, the CDR3 is TGTGCCAGCTCCCCGAGGAGGGGCTACGAGCAGTACTTC. It yields the protein CASSPRRGYEQYF. V usage is TRBV18 and J usage is TRBJ2-7; perhaps TRBD2 as D (6 bases). Trimming removed 6 bases from V and 3 bases from J, with 12 bases in between. CDR3 length: 13 residues. CDR1 is KGHSH, CDR2 LQKENI, per germline.

V and J are TRBV19 and TRBJ2-7; D may be TRBD1 (5 bases). Germline V gives CDR1 LNHDA, CDR2 SQIVND (reference sequence). The length of the CDR3 is 15 residues. V was clipped by 6 bases and J by 3 bases, with 18 bases between them. The CDR3 region is CASSKRGQQSYEQYF. CDR3 sequence (DNA): TGTGCCAGTAGCAAAAGGGGCCAGCAAAGCTACGAGCAGTACTTC.

The V gene is TRBV28, the J gene TRBJ2-4; possible D gene TRBD1, 6 bases. CDR1 is MDHEN and CDR2 is SYDVKM in the germline V gene. V lost 2 bases, J lost 8 bases, and 13 bases lay in between. The CDR3 contains 14 residues. CDR3 amino acids: CASSLTRGRDIQYF. The DNA for the CDR3 is TGTGCCAGCAGTTTAACCAGGGGAAGGGACATTCAGTACTTC.

The chain recombines TRBV27 with TRBJ2-7; the D is unclear. V lost 0 bases and J lost 6, with 9 bases in between. CDR1 is MNHEY and CDR2 is SMNVEV in the germline V gene (reference sequence). The CDR3 totals 13 residues. CDR3 residues: CASSLSMLSEQYF. The CDR3 DNA reads TGTGCCAGCAGTTTATCGATGCTAAGCGAGCAGTACTTC.

This clone was recorded once. The chain combines TRBV5-1 with TRBJ1-4; TRBD1 matches at 7 bases. The CDR3 has 14 amino acids. In germline, CDR1 is SGHRS, CDR2 YFSETQ. The V and J ends lost 1 base and 8 bases, in that order; junction bases with no gene match: 5. The CDR3: CASSLQGGAEKLFF. CDR3 in DNA: TGCGCCAGCAGCTTGCAAGGGGGCGCGGAAAAACTGTTTTTT.

CDR3 sequence (DNA): TGTGCCAGCAGTTTCCTCGGAGGCTCTGGAAACACCATATATTTT. Translated, it gives CASSFLGGSGNTIYF. The rearrangement uses TRBV28 and TRBJ1-3; D ambiguous. The CDR3 totals 15 residues. The V end lost 3 bases, the J end lost 0 bases, and 9 bases lay between the germline ends. Per the germline V gene, CDR1 is MDHEN and CDR2 is SYDVKM.

The chain has TRBV2 and TRBJ2-2; TRBD2 is a possible D gene (6 bases). Germline CDR1 SNHLY, CDR2 FYNNEI. V gave up 3 bases and J gave up 0 bases, with 11 bases separating them. CDR3 length: 16 residues. CDR3 nucleotides: TGTGCCAGCAGTGACGGGGCTAGCGCGAACACCGGGGAGCTGTTTTTT. Translating it yields CASSDGASANTGELFF.

This sequence joins TRBV19 and TRBJ1-4, with 10 nucleotides matching TRBD1. V dropped 4 bases and J dropped 8; count of bases not matched to a gene: 10. This CDR3 is built from 16 residues. Germline values: CDR1 LNHDA, CDR2 SQIVND (reference sequence). CDR3 nucleotide sequence: TGTGCCAGTAGTAACAGTCCCGGGACAGGGGACGAAAAACTGTTTTTT. Translation: CASSNSPGTGDEKLFF.

This clone was counted once. This same CDR3 is encoded by further DNA sequences in the sample. This chain uses TRBV5-1 with TRBJ2-3; TRBD2 matches at 12 bases. J was trimmed by 0 bases and V by 3 bases; bases with no gene match: 2. The CDR3 runs 16 residues. The germline gives CDR1 SGHRS, CDR2 YFSETQ. The CDR3 DNA reads as TGCGCCAGCAGCTCAGGACTAGCGGGGAGCACAGATACGCAGTATTTT. Translated, it gives CASSSGLAGSTDTQYF.

The chain links TRBV7-2 to TRBJ2-7; a possible D gene is TRBD1 (7 bases). Trimming removed 1 base at V and 2 bases at J, with 12 bases between. Germline V CDR1 and CDR2: SGHTA, FQGNSA. This CDR3 is 15 amino acids long. The CDR3 here is CASSLEGRGAYEQYF. CDR3 coding DNA: TGTGCCAGCAGCTTAGAGGGCAGGGGGGCCTACGAGCAGTACTTC.

V usage is TRBV29-1 and J usage is TRBJ2-2; 11 bases are a match to TRBD2. V dropped 6 bases and J dropped 1; count of bases not matched to a gene: 4. The CDR3 spans 15 residues. The germline V gene has CDR1 SQVTM and CDR2 ANQGSEA. The DNA of the CDR3 is TGCAGCGTCCGCGGGACTAGCGGGAACACCGGGGAGCTGTTTTTT. As protein: CSVRGTSGNTGELFF.

This sequence joins TRBV6-1 and TRBJ1-1; 9 nucleotides match TRBD1. The CDR3 extends over 14 amino acids. CDR1 is MNHNS and CDR2 is SASEGT in the germline V gene. Trimming took 7 bases from V and 3 from J; bases not matched to a gene: 6. Here the CDR3 reads CASNSYRGHTEAFF. Written as DNA, the CDR3 is TGTGCCAGCAATAGTTACAGGGGGCACACTGAAGCTTTCTTT.

The chain couples TRBV4-1 to TRBJ2-7; 14 bases line up with TRBD2. V lost 3 bases to trimming and J lost 5 bases; unmatched junction nucleotides: 3. Germline assignment: CDR1 MGHRA and CDR2 YSYEKL. The CDR3 totals 15 residues. The CDR3 region has the DNA TGCGCCAGCAGCCAGCTGGGACTAGCGGGGGACGAGCAGTACTTC. This gives the protein CASSQLGLAGDEQYF.

Concerning this clone: This same CDR3 is encoded by further DNA sequences in the sample. The chain links TRBV2 to TRBJ1-4; 7 nucleotides agree with TRBD1. CDR1 and CDR2 (germline): SNHLY, FYNNEI. The J segment lost 0 bases and the V segment lost 6 bases, leaving 1 base of the junction unmatched. The CDR3 consists of 14 residues. CDR3 region: CASRGTATNEKLFF. DNA for the CDR3: TGTGCCAGCAGAGGGACAGCAACTAATGAAAAACTGTTTTTT.

DNA of the CDR3: TGTGCCAGTAGTATAGACAGGGGGGACCAAGAGACCCAGTACTTC. As protein: CASSIDRGDQETQYF. This sequence joins TRBV19 and TRBJ2-5; tentatively, D is TRBD1 (7 bases). The germline V gene has CDR1 LNHDA and CDR2 SQIVND (reference sequence). Trimming cost V 0 bases and J 0 bases, with 8 bases left between them. CDR3 size: 15 residues.

J is TRBJ2-7 and V is TRBV11-2; 9 nucleotides agree with TRBD2. Trimming at V came to 4 bases and at J to 2 bases, leaving 6 bases not matched to a gene. This CDR3 is built from 15 residues. From germline, CDR1 is SGHAT and CDR2 FQNNGV. Written as DNA, the CDR3 is TGTGCCAGCAGCTCCCGCTTAGCGGGGGCCTACGAGCAGTACTTC. The encoded protein is CASSSRLAGAYEQYF.

The chain has TRBV6-6 and TRBJ1-2, with 9 bases matching TRBD1. This CDR3 comprises 13 residues. Germline V CDR1 and CDR2: MNHNY, SVGAGI (reference sequence). Trimming took 6 bases from V and 6 from J; bases not matched to a gene: 5. CDR3 sequence reads: CASRNRDRDGYTF. The CDR3 DNA reads TGTGCCAGCAGAAACCGGGACAGGGATGGCTACACCTTC.

The V and J genes are TRBV27 and TRBJ2-2; maybe TRBD2 (6 bases). Looked up from germline, CDR1 is MNHEY and CDR2 is SMNVEV (reference sequence). The CDR3 has 18 amino acids. V lost 4 bases and J 7 bases, leaving 25 bases between the germline ends. DNA of the CDR3: TGTGCCAGCAGTTACCGGAGGCGGGGAGGAGTGTACGTCGGGGAGCTGTTTTTT. Protein product: CASSYRRRGGVYVGELFF.

The chain joins TRBV5-4 to TRBJ2-7; 7 bases match TRBD1. Germline assignment: CDR1 SGHNT and CDR2 YYREEE (reference sequence). Trimming took 4 bases from V and 0 from J; bases not matched to a gene: 13. CDR3 length: 17 amino acids. DNA for the CDR3: TGTGCCAGCAGCGACTACCTAGGGACAGTCGGCTCCTACGAGCAGTACTTC. The encoded protein is CASSDYLGTVGSYEQYF.

This chain connects TRBV19 to TRBJ2-7; TRBD2 agrees at 14 bases. This CDR3 spans 16 amino acids. Germline assignment: CDR1 LNHDA and CDR2 SQIVND (reference sequence). Trimming at V came to 1 base and at J to 4 bases, leaving 3 bases not matched to a gene. CDR3 in amino acids: CASSIGLAGGPYEQYF. The CDR3 coding sequence is TGTGCCAGTAGTATAGGACTAGCGGGAGGGCCTTACGAGCAGTACTTC. Looking up the rest from reference TRBV19 and TRBJ2-7 gives the full variable domain: DGGITQSPKYLFRKEGQNVTLSCEQNLNHDAMYWYRQDPGQGLRLIYYSQIVNDFQKGDIAEGYSVSREKKESFPLTVTSAQKNPTAFYLCASSIGLAGGPYEQYFGPGTRLTVT.

J is TRBJ2-7 and V is TRBV6-6; D is uncertain. V was cut by 6 bases and J by 5 bases, with 23 bases left in between. This CDR3 is built from 16 residues. Per the germline V gene, CDR1 is MNHNY and CDR2 is SVGAGI (reference sequence). CDR3: CASSLNQAPPVNEQYF. The CDR3 DNA sequence: TGTGCCAGCAGCCTAAACCAGGCCCCACCCGTCAACGAGCAGTACTTC.

J is TRBJ2-7 and V is TRBV5-1; 8 bases line up with TRBD1. The trim removed 2 bases at V and 3 bases at J, leaving 7 bases unmatched. This CDR3 is built from 15 residues. CDR1 is SGHRS, CDR2 YFSETQ, per germline. CDR3 coding DNA: TGCGCCAGCAGCTTAAGGGACAGGAGGGACTACGAGCAGTACTTC. Amino acid sequence: CASSLRDRRDYEQYF.

The chain carries TRBV10-3 and TRBJ2-1, with D uncertain. The CDR3 has 11 residues. In germline, CDR1 is ENHRY, CDR2 SYGVKD. Trimming stripped 8 bases from V and 9 bases from J, with 11 bases between. The CDR3 coding sequence is TGTGCCATCTCTGAGGCCGGTGAGCAGTTCTTC. Translation gives CAISEAGEQFF.

Only one count was recorded for this clone. A much larger clone differs from this one at a single base, so this may be a read error. The chain links TRBV7-2 to TRBJ2-7; 7 nucleotides match TRBD1. V shed 5 bases, J shed 2 bases, and the junction held 3 bases outside the gene matches. This CDR3 has 13 amino acids. Germline CDR1 is SGHTA and CDR2 is FQGNSA. DNA of the CDR3: TGTGCCAGCAGCCCAGGGGGACCCTACGAGCAGTACTTC. Residues: CASSPGGPYEQYF.